This T cell receptor (beta chain) comes out of a study of early stage breast cancer tumors. To note about this clone: Its antigen remains unknown.

Whole-study results and caveats: Tumor and normal breast were distinguished via blood comparison in about 90% of the 16 patients.

Germline-derived CDR1 and CDR2 are SEHNR and FQNEAQ (reference sequence). Trimming cost V 2 bases and J 0 bases; bases outside gene matches: 2. The CDR3 has 15 residues. Only in-frame clones appear in the TCRdb table, and some are missing; sequencing was by immunoSEQ multiplex PCR. The table shows more than 60,000 clones, with 70% to 85% occurring only once. The sample comprised blood. This clonotype originated in a person in their sixties with breast cancer. This rearrangement joins TRBV7-9 to TRBJ2-3, with 7 bases that match TRBD1. DNA for the CDR3: TGTGCCAGCAGCTTAAGACAGGGAAGCACAGATACGCAGTATTTT. It codes for CASSLRQGSTDTQYF.